These 28 T cell receptor beta chains came from one sample sequenced in a study of cytomegalovirus exposure and HLA in healthy donors. Profiled with immunoSEQ multiplex PCR; TCRdb holds only in-frame clones, not every one. The profile shows some 140,000 clones, 84% of them singletons. The sequencing sample was made of PBMCs. The source is a woman in her 30s in good health and CMV-seronegative.

The J gene is TRBJ2-6, the V gene TRBV6-1; D unresolved. V lost 5 bases and J lost 1, with 6 bases in between. CDR3 length: 14 residues. Germline CDR1 and CDR2: MNHNS and SASEGT. The CDR3 region has the DNA TGTGCCAGCAGTCTGACATCTGGGGCCAACGTCCTGACTTTC. Amino acid sequence: CASSLTSGANVLTF.

The CDR3 spells CASSSRGKPQHF. CDR3 sequence (DNA): TGTGCCAGTAGTTCCCGGGGGAAGCCCCAGCATTTT. The chain links TRBV19 to TRBJ1-5, with D perhaps TRBD1 (5 bases). The CDR3 runs to 12 residues. CDR1 and CDR2 (germline): LNHDA, SQIVND (reference sequence). V shed 5 bases and J shed 8 bases, with 10 bases lying between them.

This sequence joins TRBV29-1 and TRBJ1-1, with D perhaps TRBD1 (5 bases). CDR3 length: 14 amino acids. CDR1 is SQVTM, CDR2 ANQGSEA, per germline. V was clipped by 6 bases and J by 1 base, with 15 bases between them. The CDR3 nucleotides are TGCAGCGTCCTCCCCTGGGGGGGGAACACTGAAGCTTTCTTT. Translation: CSVLPWGGNTEAFF. Full variable domain (missing parts from reference TRBV29-1 and TRBJ1-1): SAVISQKPSRDICQRGTSLTIQCQVDSQVTMMFWYRQQPGQSLTLIATANQGSEATYESGFVIDKFPISRPNLTFSTLTVSNMSPEDSSIYLCSVLPWGGNTEAFFGQGTRLTVV.

This clone occurred once. The chain employs TRBV4-2 and TRBJ2-3, with D unclear. The V gene's germline CDR1 is LGHNA and CDR2 YNFKEQ. Trimming cost V 0 bases and J 6 bases, with 7 bases left between them. The CDR3 runs 13 residues. In nucleotides, the CDR3 is TGTGCCAGCAGCCAAGACCCCATCGATACGCAGTATTTT. Translation: CASSQDPIDTQYF.

V and J are TRBV5-1 and TRBJ1-1; possible D gene TRBD1, 6 bases. The CDR3 has 14 residues. The V end was cut by 2 bases, the J end by 4 bases, with 12 bases between. Germline V gene data show CDR1 as SGHRS and CDR2 as YFSETQ. This CDR3 is CASSFTGSITEAFF. The CDR3 DNA sequence: TGCGCCAGCAGCTTCACAGGGTCCATCACTGAAGCTTTCTTT.

The chain couples TRBV27 to TRBJ2-1; the D gene is possibly TRBD1 (5 bases). Germline values: CDR1 MNHEY, CDR2 SMNVEV (reference sequence). The V end lost 8 bases, the J end lost 10 bases, and 12 bases lay between the germline ends. The CDR3 has 11 amino acids. The CDR3 DNA sequence: TGTGCCAGCTTAAGGGGTTTCGAGCAGTTCTTC. It specifies CASLRGFEQFF.

The rearrangement joins TRBV23-1 to TRBJ2-4; perhaps TRBD2 as D (5 bases). Being an ORF, TRBV23-1 has a function that is uncertain. The CDR3 totals 16 residues. Deletions cut 6 bases from V and 6 bases from J, with 21 bases between. The CDR3: CASSDLPTGRGNIQYF. In DNA, the CDR3 is TGCGCCAGCAGCGACCTTCCAACGGGTCGGGGAAACATTCAGTACTTC.

The chain recombines TRBV10-2 with TRBJ1-2, with TRBD1 identical over 10 bases. Germline V CDR1 and CDR2: WSHSY, SAAADI. V dropped 6 bases and J dropped 8; count of bases not matched to a gene: 18. The CDR3 is 17 residues long. CDR3 bases: TGCGCCAGCAGATCCGGGACAGGGGTCTTCACAAGTGGAGGCTACACCTTC. Its translation is CASRSGTGVFTSGGYTF.

The chain carries TRBV27 and TRBJ1-4, with D possibly matching TRBD1 (6 bases). Germline-derived CDR1 and CDR2 are MNHEY and SMNVEV (reference sequence). V was clipped by 6 bases and J by 6 bases, with 17 bases between them. The CDR3 totals 15 residues. The CDR3 sequence is CASRITGRQDEKLFF. CDR3 DNA: TGTGCCAGCAGAATAACAGGGCGACAGGATGAAAAACTGTTTTTT.

The V and J genes are TRBV18 and TRBJ1-3; D gene unclear. The CDR3 has 13 residues. Looked up from germline, CDR1 is KGHSH and CDR2 is LQKENI. V was shortened by 5 bases and J by 1 base, with 6 bases between the two germline ends. The CDR3 DNA reads TGTGCCAGCTCATCCTCTTCTGGAAACACCATATATTTT. This gives the protein CASSSSSGNTIYF.

CDR3 in amino acids: CASSFMGQNTGELFF. The DNA of the CDR3 is TGTGCCAGCAGCTTTATGGGACAGAACACCGGGGAGCTGTTTTTT. This chain connects TRBV2 to TRBJ2-2; tentative D call: TRBD1 (6 bases). Germline loops: CDR1 SNHLY, CDR2 FYNNEI. V lost 6 bases, J lost 1 base, and 12 bases lay in between. CDR3 size: 15 residues.

The chain links TRBV9 to TRBJ2-1; a weak D match, TRBD2 (6 bases). Germline V gene data show CDR1 as SGDLS and CDR2 as YYNGEE. The germline V and J ends were trimmed by 4 bases and 8 bases, with 19 bases remaining between them. The CDR3 loop spans 15 amino acids. The CDR3 here is CASSPAGLYLHEQFF. The CDR3, as DNA: TGTGCCAGCAGCCCAGCGGGTCTATATCTCCATGAGCAGTTCTTC.

J is TRBJ2-6 and V is TRBV29-1, with 10 nucleotides matching TRBD1. CDR1 is SQVTM, CDR2 ANQGSEA, per germline. V shed 5 bases and J 3 bases; nucleotides not matched to a gene: 16. This CDR3 comprises 19 residues. The CDR3 coding sequence is TGCAGCGTTTTCGAAGCCGACAGGGGGCGTTTCTATGGGGCCAACGTCCTGACTTTC. This codes for CSVFEADRGRFYGANVLTF. The whole variable domain, filled in from reference TRBV29-1 and TRBJ2-6, reads SAVISQKPSRDICQRGTSLTIQCQVDSQVTMMFWYRQQPGQSLTLIATANQGSEATYESGFVIDKFPISRPNLTFSTLTVSNMSPEDSSIYLCSVFEADRGRFYGANVLTFGAGSRLTVL.

This chain connects TRBV6-6 to TRBJ2-1; 12 nucleotides match TRBD2. The CDR3 contains 14 residues. With 9 bases clipped from V and 3 bases from J, the junction kept 3 bases outside the gene matches. Looked up from germline, CDR1 is MNHNY and CDR2 is SVGAGI (reference sequence). The CDR3 nucleotides are TGTGCCAGTACACTAGCGGGGGGCTACAATGAGCAGTTCTTC. As protein: CASTLAGGYNEQFF.

The rearrangement uses TRBV5-6 and TRBJ1-2; D possibly corresponds to TRBD1 (6 bases). The V gene's germline CDR1 is SGHDT and CDR2 YYEEEE. This CDR3 spans 14 amino acids. The ends were cut back, 3 bases at V and 3 bases at J, with 12 bases in the middle. For the CDR3, the DNA is TGTGCCAGCAGCTGGGGGCAGAGAGACTATGGCTACACCTTC. It translates to CASSWGQRDYGYTF.

This chain uses TRBV19 with TRBJ1-3; D gene uncertain. The ends were cut back, 6 bases at V and 0 bases at J, with 18 bases in the middle. CDR1 is LNHDA and CDR2 is SQIVND in the germline V gene (reference sequence). The CDR3 has 17 amino acids. The CDR3 DNA reads as TGTGCCAGTAGACAGTGGGCAAAGGAGGGCTCTGGAAACACCATATATTTT. It is translated as CASRQWAKEGSGNTIYF.

This chain joins TRBV30 and TRBJ1-1, with 9 bases lining up with TRBD1. Germline trimming cut 1 base from V and 5 bases from J; bases unmatched to any gene: 5. The CDR3 contains 14 residues. The germline CDR1 and CDR2 sequences are GTSNPN and SVGIG (reference sequence). The CDR3 nucleotides read TGTGCCTGGAGTGCCGGGACAGGGAAAACTGAAGCTTTCTTT. It is translated as CAWSAGTGKTEAFF. Together with reference TRBV30 and TRBJ1-1, the CDR3 gives the full variable domain: SQTIHQWPATLVQPVGSPLSLECTVEGTSNPNLYWYRQAAGRGLQLLFYSVGIGQISSEVPQNLSASRPQDRQFILSSKKLLLSDSGFYLCAWSAGTGKTEAFFGQGTRLTVV.

The chain couples TRBV18 to TRBJ1-1, with TRBD1 as a possible D gene (5 bases). The germline V and J ends were trimmed by 6 bases and 1 base, with 18 bases remaining between them. In germline, CDR1 is KGHSH, CDR2 LQKENI. The CDR3 consists of 16 residues. DNA for the CDR3: TGTGCCAGCTCCGGAGTCGGGGGGATGAGGAACACTGAAGCTTTCTTT. It specifies CASSGVGGMRNTEAFF.

The gene calls are TRBV28 and TRBJ2-2; no clear D. V lost 5 bases and J 3 bases, leaving 13 bases between the germline ends. This CDR3 has 15 residues. Germline loops: CDR1 MDHEN, CDR2 SYDVKM. The CDR3 loop reads CASSPRTFDTGELFF. Written as DNA, the CDR3 is TGTGCCAGCAGTCCCCGAACTTTTGACACCGGGGAGCTGTTTTTT.

DNA of the CDR3: TGTGCCAGTACCGGACAGTCTTTATATGGCTACACCTTC. Residues: CASTGQSLYGYTF. This chain links TRBV19 with TRBJ1-2, with a possible D match to TRBD1 (6 bases). V gave up 7 bases and J gave up 5 bases, with 14 bases separating them. The CDR3 is made up of 13 amino acids. The germline V gene encodes CDR1 LNHDA and CDR2 SQIVND (reference sequence).

The rearrangement links TRBV28 to TRBJ1-6; possibly TRBD1 for D (5 bases). The CDR3 length is 17 residues. From germline, CDR1 is MDHEN and CDR2 SYDVKM. V was clipped by 4 bases and J by 9 bases, with 22 bases between them. As DNA, the CDR3 is TGTGCCAGCAGTTCCGGCCGCACGGGGGGTTCCGGTTCACCCCTCCACTTT. The encoded protein is CASSSGRTGGSGSPLHF.

This clone has only one observation. V and J are TRBV6-5 and TRBJ1-2, with TRBD1 identical over 9 bases. CDR1 and CDR2 from the germline V gene are MNHEY and SVGAGI. The CDR3 consists of 13 residues. Germline trimming cut 6 bases from V and 6 bases from J; bases unmatched to any gene: 5. CDR3 sequence (DNA): TGTGCCAGCAGAACAGGGACAGGGAATGGCTACACCTTC. Its protein is CASRTGTGNGYTF.

The chain has TRBV2 and TRBJ2-7, with D possibly TRBD2 on 5 matching bases. Per germline, CDR1 SNHLY and CDR2 FYNNEI. Trimming cost V 10 bases and J 9 bases, with 19 bases left between them. The CDR3 contains 12 residues. The CDR3 spells CATGGPGVGQYF. CDR3 bases: TGTGCCACCGGCGGTCCCGGGGTAGGGCAGTACTTC.

This clone was recorded once. The V and J genes are TRBV6-5 and TRBJ1-1; the D is unclear. CDR1 is MNHEY and CDR2 is SVGAGI in the germline V gene. CDR3 length equals 15 residues. V was pared by 5 bases and J by 10 bases, with 23 bases between. CDR3 DNA: TGTGCCAGCAGTCCCCTTGTTGGACGCTCACTAGGAGCTTTCTTT. It yields the protein CASSPLVGRSLGAFF.

This clone was observed a few times. The J gene is TRBJ1-6, the V gene TRBV4-1; D perhaps matches TRBD1 (5 bases). Trimming shortened V by 0 bases and J by 3 bases, and 6 bases separated the two germline ends. The CDR3 has 15 residues. The germline gives CDR1 MGHRA, CDR2 YSYEKL. This CDR3 is CASSQEGGYNSPLHF. The CDR3 DNA sequence: TGCGCCAGCAGCCAAGAGGGGGGCTATAATTCACCCCTCCACTTT.

The CDR3 sequence is CASSLSPGLGLGGELFF. Here the CDR3 DNA reads TGCGCCAGCAGCTTGAGCCCGGGACTAGGCTTAGGCGGGGAGCTGTTTTTT. J is TRBJ2-2 and V is TRBV5-1, with 8 bases identical to TRBD2. Germline values: CDR1 SGHRS, CDR2 YFSETQ. The CDR3 extends over 17 amino acids. V lost 1 base, J lost 7 bases, and 12 bases stayed unmatched.

The gene calls are TRBV20-1 and TRBJ1-1; the D gene is possibly TRBD1 (5 bases). The CDR3 runs to 11 residues. The germline V gene encodes CDR1 DFQATT and CDR2 SNEGSKA (reference sequence). Between the trimmed V and J ends, which lost 4 bases and 9 bases, there was a span of 12 bases. CDR3 region: CSAIDSKKAFF. CDR3 DNA sequence: TGCAGTGCTATAGACAGTAAGAAAGCTTTCTTT.

The chain joins TRBV6-5 to TRBJ1-2; 7 positions agree with TRBD1. The CDR3 extends over 15 amino acids. V trimming: 6 bases; J trimming: 6 bases; junction bases outside the gene matches: 13. Germline V gene lookup returns CDR1 MNHEY and CDR2 SVGAGI. CDR3 nucleotides: TGTGCCAGCAGGGGACGACAGGGATATGCGGATGGCTACACCTTC. Translated: CASRGRQGYADGYTF.